The next 11 T cell receptor beta chains were all read from a single sample in a study of T-cell reconstitution after alpha-beta-depleted transplantation in children. Construction of the TCRbeta library involved unique molecular identifiers. TCRdb processed the PCR reads anew with MiXCR; each CDR3 protein has one entry. The table includes about 600,000 distinct CDR3 sequences, 8% to 11% detected once. Sequencing used PBMCs from the stem cell graft donor, obtained from the stem cell graft. Receptors originate from a human donor who donated a stem cell graft to a child with acute myeloid leukemia.

This clonotype was seen at least ten times. The genes are TRBV20-1 and TRBJ1-5; TRBD1 aligns across 8 bases. Germline assignment: CDR1 DFQATT and CDR2 SNEGSKA (reference sequence). The CDR3 sequence is 16 residues long. V dropped 2 bases and J dropped 4; count of bases not matched to a gene: 10. DNA for the CDR3: TGCAGTGCTAGAAATGGAGGACAGGGTGAGAATCAGCCCCAGCATTTT. It codes for CSARNGGQGENQPQHF.

This chain links TRBV18 with TRBJ1-1, with 8 positions matching TRBD1. In germline, CDR1 is KGHSH, CDR2 LQKENI. V shed 3 bases, J shed 3 bases, and the junction held 6 bases outside the gene matches. The CDR3 extends over 15 amino acids. The DNA for the CDR3 is TGTGCCAGCTCACCTGGACAGGGTGGGTACACTGAAGCTTTCTTT. This translates into CASSPGQGGYTEAFF.

A few counts support this clonotype. At one end, the junction sequence differs from germline, possibly due to a read error. The chain employs TRBV5-1 and TRBJ2-3; D remains unclear. The CDR3 totals 15 residues. The germline CDR1 and CDR2 sequences are SGHRS and YFSETQ. The chain's CDR3 is CASILLGRNTDTQYF. The CDR3 DNA sequence: TGCGCCAGCATCTTGTTAGGACGGAACACAGATACGCAGTATTTT.

This clonotype has just a few counts. The rearrangement uses TRBV29-1 and TRBJ1-2; D gene ambiguous. The CDR3 sequence is 14 residues long. The germline CDR1 and CDR2 sequences are SQVTM and ANQGSEA. V lost 5 bases to trimming and J lost 4 bases, with 17 bases between them. CDR3 bases: TGCAGCGTTTCCCCCGCAGCGAGCGCCTATGGCTACACCTTC. This sequence encodes CSVSPAASAYGYTF. Complete variable domain (other parts from reference TRBV29-1 and TRBJ1-2): SAVISQKPSRDICQRGTSLTIQCQVDSQVTMMFWYRQQPGQSLTLIATANQGSEATYESGFVIDKFPISRPNLTFSTLTVSNMSPEDSSIYLCSVSPAASAYGYTFGSGTRLTVV.

The chain uses TRBV6-1 and TRBJ2-5, with 12 bases that match TRBD1. Trimming removed 5 bases from V and 5 bases from J; junction bases left unmatched: 15. The CDR3 is made up of 18 amino acids. Per germline, CDR1 MNHNS and CDR2 SASEGT. The CDR3 region has the DNA TGTGCCAGCAGTCCCAGGGACCCCGGGACAGGGGGCCGGGAGACCCAGTACTTC. As protein: CASSPRDPGTGGRETQYF.

This clonotype was found a few times. V is TRBV12-3 or TRBV12-4 and J is TRBJ2-1; D is perhaps TRBD1 or TRBD2 (5 bases each). The V end lost 6 bases, the J end lost 7 bases, and 13 bases lay between the germline ends. CDR3 length: 13 residues. CDR3 DNA sequence: TGTGCCAGCAGCTGGGACCAGGGAAATGAGCAGTTCTTC. Amino acid sequence: CASSWDQGNEQFF.

Here the CDR3 reads CASRTEERGYEQYF. The CDR3 DNA reads TGTGCCAGCCGTACCGAGGAGAGGGGCTACGAGCAGTACTTC. The chain is built from TRBV27 and TRBJ2-7; D is tentatively TRBD1 or TRBD2 (5 bases each). This CDR3 comprises 14 residues. Per the germline V gene, CDR1 is MNHEY and CDR2 is SMNVEV (reference sequence). V was shortened by 8 bases and J by 3 bases, with 17 bases between the two germline ends.

The CDR3 coding sequence is TGCAGCGTTGAAGAGGGCCTGGATGAGCAGTTCTTC. As protein: CSVEEGLDEQFF. The gene calls are TRBV29-1 and TRBJ2-1, with D uncertain. This CDR3 spans 12 amino acids. Trimming removed 0 bases at V and 8 bases at J, with 8 bases between. In germline, CDR1 is SQVTM, CDR2 ANQGSEA.

This clonotype was recorded a few times. The chain is built from TRBV12-3 or TRBV12-4 and TRBJ1-5; D call uncertain. CDR3 length: 15 residues. Trimming shortened V by 4 bases and J by 7 bases, and 17 bases separated the two germline ends. The CDR3 region has the DNA TGTGCCAGCAGTTACACCGCTGGAGAGAGACAGCCCCAGCATTTT. Its translation: CASSYTAGERQPQHF.

This clonotype was detected a few times. The rearrangement joins TRBV7-2 to TRBJ2-7, with D unclear. Per the germline V gene, CDR1 is SGHTA and CDR2 is FQGNSA. The length of the CDR3 is 12 residues. Deletions cut 5 bases from V and 4 bases from J, with 9 bases between. The CDR3 is CASSTPAYEQYF. CDR3 sequence (DNA): TGTGCCAGCAGCACCCCGGCGTACGAGCAGTACTTC.

This clonotype turned up a few times. The chain carries TRBV29-1 and TRBJ2-7; D is perhaps TRBD1 or TRBD2 (5 bases each). Trimming left V 5 bases short and J 2 bases short, with 13 bases between. The germline gives CDR1 SQVTM, CDR2 ANQGSEA. The CDR3 loop spans 13 amino acids. This CDR3 is CSVIGTLAYEQYF. The CDR3 DNA reads TGCAGCGTTATCGGGACCCTTGCCTACGAGCAGTACTTC.